These T cell receptor beta chains were read from a single sample in a study of regulatory T cells in long-lasting Graves disease. TCRdb recomputed calls from the multiplex PCR reads with MiXCR, one row per CDR3 protein. The table has a few hundred thousand distinct CDR3 sequences, about 19% seen once. Sequencing used peripheral blood mononuclear cells (PBMCs), obtained at new diagnosis, from a patient treated with antithyroid drugs. The receptors stem from a female donor with Graves disease. Both conserved end residues are part of each CDR3. The D gene is left open where the match is weak. The size entry is marked missing in some rows and otherwise reads once, few, many or a size class.

D gene: NA; J gene: TRBJ2-1; clone size: many; V gene: TRBV6-1; CDR3 protein: CASSSSQPRGNEQFF; CDR3 DNA: TGTGCCAGCAGTAGTTCCCAACCGCGCGGGAATGAGCAGTTCTTC
D gene: NA; J gene: TRBJ1-5; clone size: many; V gene: TRBV10-3; CDR3 protein: CAISEQSSNQPQHF; CDR3 DNA: TGTGCCATCAGCGAACAGAGTAGCAATCAGCCCCAGCATTTT
D gene: TRBD2; J gene: TRBJ2-3; clone size: few; V gene: TRBV7-2; CDR3 protein: CASSGRLAGGPPESTDTQYF; CDR3 DNA: TGTGCCAGCAGCGGCCGACTAGCGGGGGGGCCGCCAGAAAGCACAGATACGCAGTATTTT
D gene: TRBD1; J gene: TRBJ1-1; clone size: many; V gene: TRBV5-1; CDR3 protein: CASSLRTGGGTEAFF; CDR3 DNA: TGCGCCAGCAGCTTGCGCACAGGGGGCGGCACTGAAGCTTTCTTT
D gene: NA; J gene: TRBJ1-5; clone size: NA; V gene: TRBV19; CDR3 protein: CATTGLSSGQPQHF; CDR3 DNA: TGTGCCACCACAGGGTTATCCTCCGGTCAGCCCCAGCATTTT
D gene: NA; J gene: TRBJ2-2; clone size: many; V gene: TRBV18; CDR3 protein: CASSPAPNTGELFF; CDR3 DNA: TGTGCCAGCTCACCTGCGCCTAACACCGGGGAGCTGTTTTTT
D gene: NA; J gene: TRBJ2-1; clone size: many; V gene: TRBV7-2; CDR3 protein: CASSPDSSYNEQFF; CDR3 DNA: TGTGCCAGCAGCCCGGACAGCTCCTACAATGAGCAGTTCTTC
D gene: NA; J gene: TRBJ2-3; clone size: many; V gene: TRBV3-1; CDR3 protein: CASSSPGPTVDTQYF; CDR3 DNA: TGTGCCAGCAGCTCTCCCGGGCCAACGGTGGATACGCAGTATTTT
D gene: NA; J gene: TRBJ2-7; clone size: many; V gene: TRBV4-2; CDR3 protein: CASSQALRSGKIIYEQYF; CDR3 DNA: TGTGCCAGCAGCCAAGCCCTCCGGTCAGGGAAAATTATTTACGAGCAGTACTTC
D gene: TRBD1; J gene: TRBJ2-7; clone size: many; V gene: TRBV6-2/TRBV6-3; CDR3 protein: CASSYRTGDYEQYF; CDR3 DNA: TGTGCCAGCAGTTACCGGACAGGGGACTACGAGCAGTACTTC
D gene: NA; J gene: TRBJ2-1; clone size: few; V gene: TRBV20-1; CDR3 protein: CSAWRGLSYNEQFF; CDR3 DNA: TGCAGTGCCTGGAGGGGCCTCTCCTACAATGAGCAGTTCTTC
D gene: TRBD2; J gene: TRBJ2-2; clone size: few; V gene: TRBV4-3; CDR3 protein: CASSQEWLAGATGELFF; CDR3 DNA: TGCGCCAGCAGCCAAGAATGGTTAGCGGGCGCCACCGGGGAGCTGTTTTTT
D gene: TRBD2; J gene: TRBJ2-4; clone size: few; V gene: TRBV19; CDR3 protein: CASSRDSGRPAKNIQYF; CDR3 DNA: TGTGCCAGTAGTAGGGATAGCGGGAGACCAGCCAAAAACATTCAGTACTTC
D gene: NA; J gene: TRBJ2-7; clone size: many; V gene: TRBV29-1; CDR3 protein: CSVGSRSYEQYF; CDR3 DNA: TGCAGCGTTGGTTCGCGTTCCTACGAGCAGTACTTC
D gene: NA; J gene: TRBJ1-5; clone size: many; V gene: TRBV6-5; CDR3 protein: CASSNSRQVMGQPQHF; CDR3 DNA: TGTGCCAGCAGTAACTCGCGACAGGTCATGGGGCAGCCCCAGCATTTT
D gene: NA; J gene: TRBJ1-2; clone size: many; V gene: TRBV15; CDR3 protein: CATSTRPDSTRSGYTF; CDR3 DNA: TGTGCCACCAGCACGCGCCCGGACAGCACTCGAAGTGGCTACACCTTC
D gene: NA; J gene: TRBJ2-7; clone size: many; V gene: TRBV7-3; CDR3 protein: CASSPGAGTSYEQYF; CDR3 DNA: TGTGCCAGCAGCCCGGGGGCGGGAACCTCCTACGAGCAGTACTTC
D gene: NA; J gene: TRBJ1-1; clone size: many; V gene: TRBV7-2; CDR3 protein: CASSQGGWTEAFF; CDR3 DNA: TGTGCCAGCAGTCAAGGGGGGTGGACTGAAGCTTTCTTT
D gene: TRBD1; J gene: TRBJ2-1; clone size: many; V gene: TRBV11-2; CDR3 protein: CASSKEDRGPGNEQFF; CDR3 DNA: TGTGCCAGCAGCAAAGAGGACAGGGGGCCAGGCAATGAGCAGTTCTTC
D gene: TRBD1; J gene: TRBJ2-7; clone size: many; V gene: TRBV29-1; CDR3 protein: CSVEGETGFYEQYF; CDR3 DNA: TGCAGCGTTGAAGGTGAGACAGGGTTCTACGAGCAGTACTTC
D gene: NA; J gene: TRBJ2-1; clone size: NA; V gene: TRBV10-1; CDR3 protein: CASSERGRQFF; CDR3 DNA: TGCGCCAGCAGTGAGAGGGGCAGGCAGTTCTTC
D gene: NA; J gene: TRBJ2-5; clone size: few; V gene: TRBV4-1; CDR3 protein: CASSQGTGTETQYF; CDR3 DNA: TGCGCCAGCAGCCAAGGCACAGGGACGGAGACCCAGTACTTC
D gene: NA; J gene: TRBJ2-2; clone size: NA; V gene: TRBV20-1; CDR3 protein: CSARVGTNTGELFF; CDR3 DNA: TGCAGTGCTAGAGTAGGGACGAACACCGGGGAGCTGTTTTTT
D gene: TRBD2; J gene: TRBJ2-1; clone size: NA; V gene: TRBV12-3/TRBV12-4; CDR3 protein: CASSAVTSGSYNEQFF; CDR3 DNA: TGTGCCAGCAGCGCGGTTACTAGCGGCTCCTACAATGAGCAGTTCTTC
D gene: NA; J gene: TRBJ1-2; clone size: many; V gene: TRBV30; CDR3 protein: CAWSLGQGYTF; CDR3 DNA: TGTGCCTGGTCCCTAGGACAAGGCTACACCTTC
D gene: NA; J gene: TRBJ2-7; clone size: many; V gene: TRBV7-6; CDR3 protein: CASSPGTFEQYF; CDR3 DNA: TGTGCCAGCAGCCCTGGGACATTCGAGCAGTACTTC
D gene: TRBD1; J gene: TRBJ2-2; clone size: many; V gene: TRBV11-2; CDR3 protein: CASSRLGQGLTVGGELFF; CDR3 DNA: TGTGCCAGCAGCCGACTAGGACAGGGCTTGACCGTGGGTGGGGAGCTGTTTTTT
D gene: NA; J gene: TRBJ2-2; clone size: NA; V gene: TRBV7-6; CDR3 protein: CASSLAWGTGELFF; CDR3 DNA: TGTGCCAGCAGCTTAGCGTGGGGGACCGGGGAGCTGTTTTTT
D gene: TRBD2; J gene: TRBJ2-1; clone size: NA; V gene: TRBV9; CDR3 protein: CASSPLGLAGGRDEQFF; CDR3 DNA: TGTGCCAGCAGCCCATTAGGACTAGCGGGAGGGAGGGATGAGCAGTTCTTC
D gene: NA; J gene: TRBJ2-5; clone size: many; V gene: TRBV7-8; CDR3 protein: CASSQEGLEQETQYF; CDR3 DNA: TGTGCCAGCAGCCAGGAGGGGCTAGAACAAGAGACCCAGTACTTC
D gene: TRBD2; J gene: TRBJ2-5; clone size: many; V gene: TRBV20-1; CDR3 protein: CSAIRGSGGNIETQYF; CDR3 DNA: TGCAGTGCTATAAGAGGTAGCGGGGGGAACATAGAGACCCAGTACTTC
D gene: NA; J gene: TRBJ2-1; clone size: NA; V gene: TRBV11-1; CDR3 protein: CASSSRQALAGEQFF; CDR3 DNA: TGTGCCAGCAGCTCAAGACAGGCCCTTGCCGGTGAGCAGTTCTTC
D gene: TRBD2; J gene: TRBJ2-7; clone size: many; V gene: TRBV20-1; CDR3 protein: CSAPREGIGEQYF; CDR3 DNA: TGCAGTGCCCCTCGGGAGGGGATCGGCGAGCAGTACTTC
D gene: NA; J gene: TRBJ2-6; clone size: once; V gene: TRBV12-3/TRBV12-4; CDR3 protein: CASSPGTISSGANVLTF; CDR3 DNA: TGTGCCAGCTCACCCGGGACGATTAGCTCTGGGGCCAACGTCCTGACTTTC
D gene: NA; J gene: TRBJ1-2; clone size: NA; V gene: TRBV27; CDR3 protein: CASSVSGYGYTF; CDR3 DNA: TGTGCCAGCAGTGTCTCAGGATATGGCTACACCTTC
D gene: NA; J gene: TRBJ1-2; clone size: few; V gene: TRBV7-9; CDR3 protein: CASSTDSSYGYTF; CDR3 DNA: TGTGCCAGCAGCACCGACAGCTCCTATGGCTACACCTTC
D gene: NA; J gene: TRBJ2-7; clone size: many; V gene: TRBV20-1; CDR3 protein: CSARLGGAYEQYF; CDR3 DNA: TGCAGTGCTAGGCTGGGGGGTGCCTACGAGCAGTACTTC
D gene: NA; J gene: TRBJ2-7; clone size: many; V gene: TRBV12-3/TRBV12-4; CDR3 protein: CASRLDNSYEQYF; CDR3 DNA: TGTGCCAGCCGGCTGGACAACTCCTACGAGCAGTACTTC
D gene: TRBD1; J gene: TRBJ1-1; clone size: many; V gene: TRBV7-2; CDR3 protein: CASSPGDRGLREAFF; CDR3 DNA: TGTGCCAGCAGCCCAGGGGACAGGGGGCTCCGTGAAGCTTTCTTT
D gene: NA; J gene: TRBJ2-6; clone size: many; V gene: TRBV11-2; CDR3 protein: CASSFSGPSLFGANVLTF; CDR3 DNA: TGTGCCAGCAGCTTTTCGGGACCTTCCCTCTTCGGGGCCAACGTCCTGACTTTC